This TCR beta chain emerged from a study of blood T cell repertoires in COVID-19. V was trimmed by 5 bases and J by 7 bases, leaving 14 bases between them. This CDR3 is 13 amino acids long. From germline, CDR1 is GTSNPN and CDR2 SVGIG (reference sequence). In the original workflow: Researchers report that nucleated cell counts were estimated from reference gene primer amplification. TCRdb keeps only in-frame clones here, not all; method: immunoSEQ multiplex PCR. V and J calls and clone size are given by that table; D and trimming were obtained from the DNA. Here the sample spans more than 55,000 clones, roughly 79% being singletons.

The clonotype originates from a man in his fifties or sixties with acute or convalescent COVID-19. The sample consisted of peripheral blood. The chain couples TRBV30 to TRBJ1-4; no clear D. The CDR3 spells CAWSSGSSEKLFF. CDR3 nucleotide sequence: TGTGCCTGGTCGTCGGGGTCTAGTGAAAAACTGTTTTTT.